This TCR beta chain was sequenced for a study of blood T cell repertoires in COVID-19. Turning to the study itself: In each case, the material was cDNA or gDNA derived from T cells, B-cell-depleted T cells, or PBMCs.

Original processing methods: Reference gene primer amplification gave estimated nucleated cell counts. Assay used: immunoSEQ multiplex PCR; TCRdb lists only in-frame clones, some missing. V, J and clone size were drawn from that table, and D and trimming were deduced from the DNA. The table records around 77,000 clones, around 83% of them present only once. Germline trimming cut 9 bases from V and 2 bases from J; bases unmatched to any gene: 0. This CDR3 has 12 residues. The receptor was derived from a man aged 80 or over with acute or convalescent COVID-19. Source material: peripheral blood. The chain joins TRBV6-7 to TRBJ1-5, with 8 bases matching TRBD1. TRBV6-7 is an ORF; its function is uncertain. This chain's CDR3 is CARQGGNQPQHF. The CDR3 DNA reads TGTGCCAGACAGGGGGGCAATCAGCCCCAGCATTTT.